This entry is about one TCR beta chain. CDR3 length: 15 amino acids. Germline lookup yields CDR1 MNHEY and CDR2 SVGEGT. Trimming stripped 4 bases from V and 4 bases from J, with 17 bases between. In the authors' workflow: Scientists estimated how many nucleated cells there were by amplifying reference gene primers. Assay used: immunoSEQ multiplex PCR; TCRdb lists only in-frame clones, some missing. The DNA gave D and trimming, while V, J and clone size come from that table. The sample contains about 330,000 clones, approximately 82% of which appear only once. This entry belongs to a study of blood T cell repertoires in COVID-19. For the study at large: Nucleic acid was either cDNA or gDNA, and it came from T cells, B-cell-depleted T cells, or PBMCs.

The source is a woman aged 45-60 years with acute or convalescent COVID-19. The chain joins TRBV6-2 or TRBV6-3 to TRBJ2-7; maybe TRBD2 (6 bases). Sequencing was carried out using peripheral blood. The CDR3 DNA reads TGTGCCAGCAGTTCCCTCGGGGACTCTTCGTACGAGCAGTACTTC. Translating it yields CASSSLGDSSYEQYF.